This T cell receptor (beta chain) derives from a study of T cells in Graves' hyperthyroidism and ophthalmopathy. Study-wide context: Once the initial diagnosis was made, peripheral blood was obtained before any treatment.

Template material for amplifying TCR beta CDR3 regions consisted of RNA transcripts. The HTBI primer set served for first-round RT-PCR of the TCR CDR3. Via MiXCR, TCRdb re-called the multiplex PCR reads, giving one row per CDR3 protein. The sample lists around 480,000 distinct CDR3 sequences; about 15% were seen once. This sequence originates from a woman aged 18 to 35 with Graves' hyperthyroidism. The sequenced material came from blood.

In DNA form, the CDR3 reads TGCAGTGCTAGGCCTAGCGGGAAGGAGTCAGATACGCAGTATTTT. Its protein is CSARPSGKESDTQYF. The chain uses TRBV20-1 and TRBJ2-3, with 9 bases aligning to TRBD2. The V and J ends lost 3 bases and 4 bases, in that order; junction bases with no gene match: 8. This CDR3 comprises 15 residues. The germline V gene has CDR1 DFQATT and CDR2 SNEGSKA (reference sequence).